What follows are 2 T cell receptor beta chains derived from one specimen sequenced in a study of blood T cell repertoires in COVID-19. The data were produced by immunoSEQ multiplex PCR, yet TCRdb's version contains in-frame clones alone and is incomplete. Here the sample spans 65,000 to 95,000 clones, approximately 91% being singletons. The specimen sequenced was peripheral blood. These receptors all stem from a man in his sixties or seventies with active or convalescent COVID-19.

This rearrangement joins TRBV7-8 to TRBJ1-3; unclear D gene. Trimming pared 7 bases from V and 0 bases from J, leaving 19 bases between. CDR3 size: 17 residues. In germline, CDR1 is SGHVS, CDR2 FQNEAQ. The CDR3 reads CASITWRYRSSGNTIYF. CDR3 DNA sequence: TGTGCCAGCATCACATGGAGGTATAGGAGCTCTGGAAACACCATATATTTT.

This chain links TRBV3-1 (or the pseudogene TRBV3-2) with TRBJ1-2; 9 bases fit TRBD1. The CDR3 spans 15 residues. Germline CDR1 and CDR2: LGHDT and YNNKEL (reference sequence). V lost 1 base, J lost 8 bases, and 8 bases stayed unmatched. The chain's CDR3 is CASSQGGQGFRGYTF. The CDR3 DNA sequence: TGTGCCAGCAGCCAAGGAGGACAGGGGTTCAGAGGCTACACCTTC.